One sample yielded the 29 T cell receptor beta chains listed below, sequenced in a study of T-cell memory formation after mild COVID-19. TCRdb re-analysed the 5' RACE reads in MiXCR, keeping a single row per CDR3 protein. Of 44,000 or so distinct CDR3 sequences in the sample, nearly 9.5% were seen once. The material sequenced was PBMCs or a T cell subset sorted from them (not recorded which). These receptors were taken from an adult woman who had mild COVID-19 (a few samples of this study predate the infection). Cell type and time point are not known.

This clonotype has a handful of counts. This chain links TRBV20-1 with TRBJ2-3; D remains unclear. From germline, CDR1 is DFQATT and CDR2 SNEGSKA (reference sequence). The V and J ends lost 7 bases and 0 bases respectively, with 11 bases between them. The CDR3 extends over 13 amino acids. CDR3 sequence: CSVKGVSTDTQYF. DNA for the CDR3: TGCAGTGTTAAAGGCGTTAGCACAGATACGCAGTATTTT.

This clonotype was observed a few times. The V call is TRBV7-3, the J call TRBJ2-3; 8 bases are a match to TRBD2. The CDR3 totals 14 residues. Trimming removed 5 bases from V and 1 base from J; junction bases left unmatched: 2. The germline V gene encodes CDR1 SGHTA and CDR2 FQGTGA. The CDR3 nucleotides read TGTGCCAGCAGCCTTAGCGGGGGCACAGATACGCAGTATTTT. It encodes CASSLSGGTDTQYF.

This clonotype has only a few counts. This rearrangement joins TRBV7-2 to TRBJ1-1; a possible D gene is TRBD1 (5 bases). The CDR3 contains 12 residues. Germline V gene sequence: CDR1 SGHTA, CDR2 FQGNSA. The germline V and J ends were trimmed by 2 bases and 11 bases, with 12 bases remaining between them. CDR3 protein: CASSLRAGKAFF. For the CDR3, the DNA is TGTGCCAGCAGCTTAAGGGCAGGGAAGGCTTTCTTT.

This clonotype was counted many times. This chain connects TRBV6-2 or TRBV6-3 to TRBJ2-1; 9 bases are shared with TRBD2. Germline CDR1 reads MNHEY; CDR2 reads SVGEGT. The CDR3 runs to 15 residues. Losses at the gene ends were 8 bases for V and 5 bases for J; bases not matched to a gene: 10. CDR3 bases: TGTGCCAGCCGGCCTAGCGGGATCGGGAACAATGAGCAGTTCTTC. This translates into CASRPSGIGNNEQFF.

This clonotype was counted ten times or more. This chain's CDR3 is CSATPRVTGELFF. The CDR3 nucleotides read TGCAGTGCTACTCCCAGGGTCACCGGGGAGCTGTTTTTT. This chain uses TRBV20-1 with TRBJ2-2, with a weak D call TRBD1 (5 bases). In germline, CDR1 is DFQATT, CDR2 SNEGSKA (reference sequence). The CDR3 has 13 residues. The V end lost 4 bases, the J end lost 4 bases, and 10 bases lay between the germline ends.

This clonotype was seen ten or more times. This chain links TRBV24-1 with TRBJ2-1, with 8 bases that match TRBD2. CDR3 length: 14 amino acids. V lost 3 bases and J lost 10; bases outside the gene matches: 7. The germline CDR1 and CDR2 sequences are KGHDR and SFDVKD. CDR3 in amino acids: CATSDTGRAKEQFF. Here the CDR3 DNA reads TGTGCCACCAGTGATACCGGGAGGGCCAAGGAGCAGTTCTTC.

This clonotype was detected a few times. The rearrangement joins TRBV4-1 to TRBJ2-1, with 13 nucleotides matching TRBD2. With 1 base clipped from V and 6 bases from J, the junction kept 3 bases outside the gene matches. The V gene's germline CDR1 is MGHRA and CDR2 YSYEKL. The CDR3 has 16 residues. CDR3 in amino acids: CASSQVGTSGINEQFF. The CDR3 DNA sequence: TGCGCCAGCAGCCAAGTCGGGACTAGCGGGATCAATGAGCAGTTCTTC.

This clonotype was seen ten or more times. The rearrangement joins TRBV5-1 to TRBJ2-1; D is undetermined. Trimming left V 2 bases short and J 11 bases short, with 11 bases between. The CDR3 consists of 12 residues. CDR1 and CDR2 (germline): SGHRS, YFSETQ. CDR3: CASSLPEPKQFF. Written as DNA, the CDR3 is TGCGCCAGCAGCTTACCAGAGCCAAAGCAGTTCTTC.

This chain joins TRBV27 and TRBJ1-6, with D possibly being TRBD1 (6 bases). The CDR3 length is 15 residues. V lost 7 bases to trimming and J lost 7 bases, with 17 bases between them. The germline gives CDR1 MNHEY, CDR2 SMNVEV (reference sequence). Here the CDR3 reads CASTAGGAGNSPLHF. CDR3 bases: TGTGCCAGCACCGCCGGGGGGGCCGGAAATTCACCCCTCCACTTT.

The table lists this clonotype with a few counts. This chain links TRBV4-1 with TRBJ2-7, with TRBD1 as a possible D gene (6 bases). CDR3 size: 16 residues. The germline V and J ends were trimmed by 0 bases and 2 bases, with 14 bases remaining between them. Germline CDR1 MGHRA, CDR2 YSYEKL. CDR3 residues: CASSQEPGVLAYEQYF. CDR3 DNA: TGCGCCAGCAGCCAAGAGCCAGGGGTTCTCGCCTACGAGCAGTACTTC.

This chain uses TRBV25-1 with TRBJ1-2; 7 bases fit TRBD1. Germline lookup yields CDR1 MGHDK and CDR2 SYGVNS. The junction had 7 bases not matched to a gene; V was cut back by 2 bases and J by 4 bases. The CDR3 runs to 15 residues. For the CDR3, the DNA is TGTGCCAGCAGTGAACGGGTAGGGGGCGGCTATGGCTACACCTTC. Amino acid sequence: CASSERVGGGYGYTF.

In its sample, this clonotype was seen many times. The chain employs TRBV20-1 and TRBJ2-3, with unresolved D. The CDR3 extends over 12 amino acids. Trimming removed 6 bases from V and 2 bases from J, with 9 bases in between. The V gene's germline CDR1 is DFQATT and CDR2 SNEGSKA (reference sequence). The CDR3 DNA reads TGCAGTGCCCCTGGTTACACAGATACGCAGTATTTT. Protein: CSAPGYTDTQYF.

This clonotype was seen a few times. The chain carries TRBV12-3 or TRBV12-4 and TRBJ1-2; TRBD1 agrees at 9 bases. This CDR3 has 16 residues. Trimming cost V 6 bases and J 4 bases; bases outside gene matches: 12. CDR3: CASRGGAGTGIYGYTF. DNA of the CDR3: TGTGCCAGCAGGGGTGGAGCCGGGACAGGGATCTATGGCTACACCTTC.

The chain employs TRBV6-6 and TRBJ2-2; 12 bases agree with TRBD1. This CDR3 is 16 amino acids long. Per germline, CDR1 MNHNY and CDR2 SVGAGI (reference sequence). V dropped 2 bases and J dropped 7; count of bases not matched to a gene: 5. The CDR3 spells CASSYGGTGGHGELFF. In DNA, the CDR3 is TGTGCCAGCAGTTACGGTGGGACAGGGGGCCACGGGGAGCTGTTTTTT.

This clonotype was counted a few times. V gene TRBV28 combines with J gene TRBJ2-5; D gene ambiguous. The CDR3 length is 13 residues. Germline V CDR1 and CDR2: MDHEN, SYDVKM. V was trimmed by 4 bases and J by 6 bases, leaving 12 bases between them. The CDR3 reads CASSSHSTKTQYF. CDR3 bases: TGTGCCAGCAGTTCCCATAGTACCAAGACCCAGTACTTC.

The V and J genes are TRBV7-9 and TRBJ2-7; TRBD1 or TRBD2 may be the D gene (6 bases each). Trimming left V 0 bases short and J 6 bases short, with 12 bases between. The CDR3 covers 14 residues. The germline V gene encodes CDR1 SEHNR and CDR2 FQNEAQ (reference sequence). DNA for the CDR3: TGTGCCAGCAGCTTAGCAGGGGGGCCTTCCGAGCAGTACTTC. It is translated as CASSLAGGPSEQYF.

The chain couples TRBV5-1 to TRBJ2-3; 7 bases line up with TRBD2. Germline V gives CDR1 SGHRS, CDR2 YFSETQ. The CDR3 length is 15 residues. V lost 4 bases to trimming and J lost 3 bases; unmatched junction nucleotides: 8. The CDR3 DNA is TGCGCCAGCAGCACCGGACTAGATCGGACAGATACGCAGTATTTT. Protein: CASSTGLDRTDTQYF.

This clonotype has more than one count but fewer than ten. The chain has TRBV5-5 and TRBJ2-5; 7 bases align to TRBD2. V trimming: 4 bases; J trimming: 5 bases; junction bases outside the gene matches: 11. The V gene's germline CDR1 is SGHKS and CDR2 YYEKEE (reference sequence). The CDR3 extends over 15 amino acids. The chain's CDR3 is CASSPVVGGGETQYF. The DNA for the CDR3 is TGTGCCAGCAGCCCAGTAGTCGGGGGAGGGGAGACCCAGTACTTC.

This clonotype was detected a few times. The chain joins TRBV20-1 to TRBJ2-7; 11 nucleotides match TRBD1. The V gene end was trimmed by 6 bases and the J gene end by 4 bases; junction bases not matched to a gene: 8. Germline loops: CDR1 DFQATT, CDR2 SNEGSKA (reference sequence). The CDR3 is 14 residues long. For the CDR3, the DNA is TGCAGTGCCCAGGACAGGGGGCGACTTTACGAGCAGTACTTC. Translation gives CSAQDRGRLYEQYF.

This clonotype appeared a few times. The CDR3 DNA sequence: TGTGCCAGCAGTTCTACGGGAGGGACCAAAAACATTCAGTACTTC. Its protein is CASSSTGGTKNIQYF. V and J are TRBV12-3 or TRBV12-4 and TRBJ2-4; 8 bases map to TRBD2. CDR3 length equals 15 residues. The J segment lost 2 bases and the V segment lost 4 bases, leaving 4 bases of the junction unmatched.

The CDR3 is CASSARPARATYEQYF. The CDR3 nucleotides read TGCGCCAGCAGCGCCCGCCCCGCGCGGGCAACCTACGAGCAGTACTTC. This sequence joins TRBV4-1 and TRBJ2-7; D perhaps matches TRBD2 (5 bases). Per germline, CDR1 MGHRA and CDR2 YSYEKL. This CDR3 is built from 16 residues. V dropped 5 bases and J dropped 2 bases, with 19 bases sitting between them.

The V gene is TRBV10-3, the J gene TRBJ2-1; D could derive from TRBD1 or TRBD2 (5 bases each). CDR1 is ENHRY, CDR2 SYGVKD, per germline. CDR3 size: 15 residues. Trimming took off 2 bases at V and 2 bases at J, with 10 bases between the two ends. The CDR3 region has the DNA TGTGCCATCAGTGAGGGGACCCCCCCCTACAATGAGCAGTTCTTC. Translating it yields CAISEGTPPYNEQFF.

The V call is TRBV5-1, the J call TRBJ2-5; 7 bases are a match to TRBD1. This CDR3 is 15 amino acids long. V shed 8 bases and J 1 base; nucleotides not matched to a gene: 11. In germline, CDR1 is SGHRS, CDR2 YFSETQ. The CDR3 DNA is TGCGCCAGTATGTCGGGACAGCCTTTCCAAGAGACCCAGTACTTC. Protein: CASMSGQPFQETQYF.

This clonotype showed up just a few times. The chain links TRBV5-1 to TRBJ1-2; D possibly corresponds to TRBD1 (5 bases). The CDR3 runs 17 residues. Per germline, CDR1 SGHRS and CDR2 YFSETQ. V was pared by 3 bases and J by 8 bases, with 26 bases between. In nucleotides, the CDR3 is TGCGCCAGCAGCTCTCACCGGGACGGCGGTCCCCTAGCCGGCTACACCTTC. Its translation: CASSSHRDGGPLAGYTF.

This clonotype was picked up many times. The rearrangement uses TRBV7-8 and TRBJ2-1, with D possibly matching TRBD2 (7 bases). Germline loops: CDR1 SGHVS, CDR2 FQNEAQ. The CDR3 has 17 residues. Trimming stripped 0 bases from V and 4 bases from J, with 16 bases between. CDR3 sequence (DNA): TGTGCCAGCAGCTTAGCGCATAGGGGGGGAATTTACAATGAGCAGTTCTTC. Translating it yields CASSLAHRGGIYNEQFF.

This clonotype came up many times. This rearrangement joins TRBV3-1 to TRBJ2-3; unclear D gene. The V end lost 1 base, the J end lost 5 bases, and 10 bases lay between the germline ends. The germline gives CDR1 LGHDT, CDR2 YNNKEL (reference sequence). This CDR3 region has 14 residues. DNA of the CDR3: TGTGCCAGCAGCCAAGCTCTATCCGGAGATACGCAGTATTTT. It translates to CASSQALSGDTQYF.

This clonotype was counted a few times. The gene calls are TRBV18 and TRBJ2-7; TRBD2 matches at 7 bases. Looked up from germline, CDR1 is KGHSH and CDR2 is LQKENI. J gave up 3 bases and V 3 bases, and 11 bases lay outside the gene matches. CDR3 size: 16 residues. The CDR3 region has the DNA TGTGCCAGCTCACCCACGACGACTAGCAGATACTACGAGCAGTACTTC. Translating gives CASSPTTTSRYYEQYF.

The chain is built from TRBV18 and TRBJ1-2; no clear D gene. Germline loops: CDR1 KGHSH, CDR2 LQKENI. The CDR3 totals 16 residues. Trimming stripped 8 bases from V and 4 bases from J, with 23 bases between. As DNA, the CDR3 is TGTGCCAGCCGGGAGATCAAAAGTCCCAAAAGCTATGGCTACACCTTC. This sequence encodes CASREIKSPKSYGYTF.

This clonotype was recorded at least ten times. This chain joins TRBV20-1 and TRBJ1-2; possibly TRBD1 for D (5 bases). The germline V gene has CDR1 DFQATT and CDR2 SNEGSKA (reference sequence). The CDR3 is made up of 14 amino acids. Trimming removed 3 bases at V and 4 bases at J, with 15 bases between. The CDR3, as DNA: TGCAGTGCTAGTACGGCCAGGGAAGTCTATGGCTACACCTTC. It codes for CSASTAREVYGYTF.